This T cell receptor beta chain was retrieved from a study of graft-versus-host responses after intestinal transplantation. Study in general: Transplant recipients had multivisceral, liver-intestinal, or isolated intestinal grafts. All of the recipients had induction that used anti-thymocyte globulin, then tacrolimus and steroids for around 3 years. Study observations and caveats: An association linked early post-transplant HvG declines with peak circulating GvH clone levels.

The table lists this clone with a count of one. The antigen remains unidentified. Per germline, CDR1 SGDLS and CDR2 YYNGEE. CDR3 length: 16 amino acids. V was cut by 4 bases and J by 1 base, with 12 bases left in between. Assay: immunoSEQ multiplex PCR; the TCRdb copy retains only in-frame clones and omits some. Of fewer than 95,000 clones listed, 85% to 95% were seen once; the top ten hold over 0.45%. This receptor was obtained from a human donor who received an intestinal transplant. The rearrangement links TRBV9 to TRBJ2-6, with D possibly matching TRBD1 (5 bases). The sequenced sample was unstimulated CD8+ T cells sorted from spleen or lymph node cells, obtained before intestinal transplant. The CDR3 loop reads CASSPTTGSGANVLTF. The CDR3 nucleotides are TGTGCCAGCAGCCCCACCACAGGTTCTGGGGCCAACGTCCTGACTTTC.